This paragraph covers one T cell receptor beta chain sequence. In its sample, this clone was seen a few times. It has no known antigen specificity. Per-base quality was not reported, and no clone a single base away is much larger than it. The data were obtained in a study of OX40 agonist ivuxolimab in advanced cancers. Study-wide context: The costimulatory receptor OX40 (CD134) was targeted by ivuxolimab, a fully human IgG2 agonistic monoclonal antibody. Prior anti-PD-1, anti-PD-L1 or anti-CTLA-4 therapy was permitted, and approximately 40% of dose-escalation patients had received checkpoint inhibitors. The dose-escalation cohort was about 83% male with a mean age of roughly 62 years, ranging from about 23 to 85. The paper reports the monotherapy dose-escalation portion (N = 52 patients) of the phase I ivuxolimab trial. Intravenous ivuxolimab was administered to patients every 2 weeks at six dose levels: 0.01, 0.1, 0.3, 1.5, 3 and 10 mg/kg. The point of sequencing TCRbeta in the periphery was to test whether ivuxolimab changed TCR sequence diversity and drove clonal T-cell expansion. Among the 50 to 55 dose-escalation patients, 19 had hepatocellular carcinoma, some 15 melanoma, 9 renal cell carcinoma and 9 head and neck cancer. Three dose-escalation patients achieved partial responses, one with hepatocellular carcinoma and two with cutaneous melanoma.

For sequencing of the TCRbeta CDR3 region, genomic DNA was extracted from the sorted cells. TCRbeta CDR3 regions were sequenced using the immunoSEQ Assay. Entries here come from immuneACCESS through TCRdb and include only in-frame sequences with V and J called. Some clones fail to appear in such tables; in the studies checked, an unresolved V gene covers under half of the shortfall, and the cause of the remainder is unknown. Counted in this sample were 9,500 to 10,000 clones; around three fifths of them appeared once. Of the sample, roughly 24% falls within the top ten clones. CDR1 and CDR2 are read off the germline V gene (reference sequence) as MNHEY and SMNVEV. From V the trimming removes 5 bases and from J it removes 6 bases, while the gene matches leave 11 bases of the junction unaccounted for. From the cysteine through the phenylalanine, the CDR3 covers 15 amino acids. The CDR3 DNA has 45 bases and is translated from base 1.

Study-level results and caveats: After ivuxolimab, more expanded clones were found on average in CD8+ T cells than in CD4+ T cells. The antigen specificity of the clonally expanded peripheral T cells was not determined. At doses of 0.1 to 3.0 mg/kg, clonal expansion of both CD4+ and CD8+ blood T cells was observed from baseline to week 6. In the 0.1-3.0 mg/kg groups, partial responders were among the patients with the lowest normalized peripheral clonal expansion, particularly in CD8+ T cells. Low levels of normalized T-cell clonal expansion were also seen in some patients who did not respond.

Patients with autoimmune disease history or receiving systemic immunosuppression were excluded from the trial. Peripheral blood for TCR sequencing was drawn from every dose cohort at baseline, at cycle 4 day 1 and at cycle 7 day 1. Samples came from an open-label, multicenter, first-in-human phase I dose-escalation trial of ivuxolimab. The trial enrolled adults with locally advanced or metastatic head and neck squamous cell, hepatocellular, melanoma or renal cell carcinoma. Before TCR sequencing, CD4+ T cells and CD8+ T cells from peripheral blood were sorted into separate populations. This sequence uses TRBV27 and TRBJ2-3; 7 central nucleotides agree with TRBD2. The sequence came from an adult with an advanced solid tumor such as melanoma, head and neck, liver or kidney cancer. The source material was CD4+ or CD8+ T cells sorted from blood, sampled in a trial of the OX40 agonist ivuxolimab. The CDR3 amino acid sequence is: CASSPNAGESDTQYF. The DNA sequence is as follows: TGTGCCAGCAGTCCGAACGCGGGAGAGTCGGATACGCAGTATTTT.